The clone carrying this T cell receptor beta chain appeared many times. Time point indicated: blood at routine non-recurrence follow-up after resection. CDR3 length equals 14 residues. Trimming left V 5 bases short and J 3 bases short, with 14 bases between. The germline gives CDR1 MNHEY, CDR2 SMNVEV (reference sequence). This entry comes from a study of spatial heterogeneity in lung cancer. Every individual TCR cDNA molecule carried its own unique molecular identifier, which allowed correction of PCR and sequencing errors. TCRdb re-called the 5' RACE reads through MiXCR, storing one row per CDR3 protein. The sample records tens of thousands of distinct CDR3 sequences, more than 9% being singletons.

This chain uses TRBV27 with TRBJ2-7, with D perhaps TRBD1 or TRBD2 (5 bases each). Sequencing was performed on PBMCs, taken at follow-up. The clonotype was recovered from a female donor with early-stage non-small cell lung cancer. The CDR3 reads CASSPHSGLYEQYF. In DNA, the CDR3 is TGTGCCAGCAGTCCCCATTCGGGGCTCTACGAGCAGTACTTC.